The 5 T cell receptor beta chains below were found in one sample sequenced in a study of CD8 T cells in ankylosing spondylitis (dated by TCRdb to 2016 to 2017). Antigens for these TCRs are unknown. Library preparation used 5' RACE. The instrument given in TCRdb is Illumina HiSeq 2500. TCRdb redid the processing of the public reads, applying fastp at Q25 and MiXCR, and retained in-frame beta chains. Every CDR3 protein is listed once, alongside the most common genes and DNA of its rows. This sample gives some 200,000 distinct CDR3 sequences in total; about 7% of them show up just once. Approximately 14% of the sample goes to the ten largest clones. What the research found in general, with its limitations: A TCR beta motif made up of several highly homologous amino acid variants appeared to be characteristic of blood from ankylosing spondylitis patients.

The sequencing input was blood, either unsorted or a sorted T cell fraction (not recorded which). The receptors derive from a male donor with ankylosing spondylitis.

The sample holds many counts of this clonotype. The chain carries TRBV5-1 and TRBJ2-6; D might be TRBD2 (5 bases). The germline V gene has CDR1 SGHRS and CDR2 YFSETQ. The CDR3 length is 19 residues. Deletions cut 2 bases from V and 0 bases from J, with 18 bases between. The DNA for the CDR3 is TGCGCCAGCAGCTTCTTTAAGAAGGACTTACTCTCTGGGGCCAACGTCCTGACTTTC. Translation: CASSFFKKDLLSGANVLTF.

The CDR3 here is CASSLPPHSTGLSTDTQYF. CDR3 bases: TGTGCCAGCAGTTTACCTCCCCATTCGACAGGGCTTAGCACAGATACGCAGTATTTT. The rearrangement links TRBV28 to TRBJ2-3; 7 nucleotides agree with TRBD1. Germline assignment: CDR1 MDHEN and CDR2 SYDVKM. V gave up 2 bases and J gave up 0 bases; unmatched junction bases: 14. This CDR3 comprises 19 residues.

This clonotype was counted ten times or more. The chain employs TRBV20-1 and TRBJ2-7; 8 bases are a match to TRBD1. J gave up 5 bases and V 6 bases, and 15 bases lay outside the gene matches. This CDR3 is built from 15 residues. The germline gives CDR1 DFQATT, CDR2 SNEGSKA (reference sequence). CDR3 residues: CSAAPRTGSPHEQYF. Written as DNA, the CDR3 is TGCAGTGCGGCGCCCAGGACAGGGAGTCCCCACGAGCAGTACTTC.

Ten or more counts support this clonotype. This chain's CDR3 is CASSPNRYEQYF. The CDR3 DNA follows: TGTGCCAGCAGTCCCAATCGGTACGAGCAGTACTTC. V usage is TRBV27 and J usage is TRBJ2-7; D gene unclear. The V and J ends lost 5 bases and 4 bases respectively, with 9 bases between them. The CDR3 is 12 amino acids. Germline CDR1 MNHEY, CDR2 SMNVEV (reference sequence).

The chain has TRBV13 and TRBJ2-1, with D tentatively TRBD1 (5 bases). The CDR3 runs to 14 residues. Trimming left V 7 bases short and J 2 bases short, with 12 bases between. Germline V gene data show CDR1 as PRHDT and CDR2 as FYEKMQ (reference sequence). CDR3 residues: CASKGLPPYNEQFF. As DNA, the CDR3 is TGTGCCAGCAAGGGGCTACCACCCTACAATGAGCAGTTCTTC.